The 26 T cell receptor beta chains below were found in one sample sequenced in a study of memory CD4+ T cells and cytomegalovirus serostatus. The sort gate was single viable CD3+CD4+CD8-CD45RO+ cells for memory CD4+ T cells. Method: immunoSEQ multiplex PCR; TCRdb's copy keeps in-frame clones and lacks some. The sample records approximately 40,000 clones, around 80% being singletons. Input material: memory CD4+ T cells from blood. The origin of the receptors is an adult in good health and CMV-seronegative.

The J gene is TRBJ1-4, the V gene TRBV7-2; D call uncertain. The V end lost 1 base, the J end lost 7 bases, and 13 bases lay between the germline ends. The CDR3 totals 15 residues. CDR1 and CDR2 from the germline V gene are SGHTA and FQGNSA. The CDR3 DNA reads as TGTGCCAGCAGCTTAGGACCGGCAACCCGTGAAAAACTGTTTTTT. It encodes CASSLGPATREKLFF.

The rearrangement links TRBV6-1 to TRBJ2-1; 9 bases line up with TRBD2. This CDR3 contains 15 residues. CDR1 MNHNS and CDR2 SASEGT come from the germline V gene. V was clipped by 2 bases and J by 5 bases; unmatched bases: 4. CDR3: CASSELAGWNNEQFF. DNA for the CDR3: TGTGCCAGCAGTGAACTAGCGGGGTGGAACAATGAGCAGTTCTTC.

The sample holds a few counts of this clone. CDR3 DNA: TGTGCCAGCAGTCCTCTCGGGACGCCCGGCGAGCAGTACTTC. Translated: CASSPLGTPGEQYF. The chain uses TRBV27 and TRBJ2-7; D might be TRBD1 or TRBD2, each matching 5 bases. The CDR3 has 14 residues. V was cut by 5 bases and J by 6 bases, with 17 bases left in between. Germline V gene sequence: CDR1 MNHEY, CDR2 SMNVEV (reference sequence).

The V gene is TRBV6-4, the J gene TRBJ2-1, with 13 bases that match TRBD2. The CDR3 is 15 residues long. V was pared by 6 bases and J by 9 bases, with 8 bases of the junction left unmatched. Germline V gene sequence: CDR1 MRHNA, CDR2 SNTAGT. CDR3 region: CASSEGTSGAGEQFF. DNA of the CDR3: TGTGCCAGCAGCGAGGGGACTAGCGGGGCTGGTGAGCAGTTCTTC.

CDR3 coding DNA: TGTGCCATCGCGGGGGGTTCCTACGAGCAGTACTTC. Translation: CAIAGGSYEQYF. The gene calls are TRBV10-3 and TRBJ2-7, with 8 bases matching TRBD2. V lost 8 bases, J lost 1 base, and 1 base stayed unmatched. The CDR3 spans 12 residues. In germline, CDR1 is ENHRY, CDR2 SYGVKD.

V is TRBV2 and J is TRBJ1-4; tentatively, D is TRBD1 (5 bases). Germline V gene lookup returns CDR1 SNHLY and CDR2 FYNNEI. With 7 bases removed from V and 8 bases from J, the gap between germline ends came to 20 bases. The CDR3 is 15 residues long. The chain's CDR3 is CASKGNWGLGEKLFF. CDR3 DNA: TGTGCCAGCAAGGGAAACTGGGGACTTGGGGAAAAACTGTTTTTT.

V is TRBV7-6 and J is TRBJ2-5, with a weak D call TRBD1 (5 bases). There are 16 residues in the CDR3. Per germline, CDR1 SGHVS and CDR2 FNYEAQ. V lost 5 bases and J lost 5, with 21 bases in between. CDR3 DNA sequence: TGTGCCAGCAGCCAGCATCTGACAGCTCTGCAGGAGACCCAGTACTTC. As protein: CASSQHLTALQETQYF.

The V gene is TRBV5-4, the J gene TRBJ2-5; TRBD1 agrees at 9 bases. Germline trimming cut 4 bases from V and 2 bases from J; bases unmatched to any gene: 15. Germline lookup yields CDR1 SGHNT and CDR2 YYREEE (reference sequence). The CDR3 runs to 18 residues. The CDR3 here is CASSKPGQGFSIQETQYF. CDR3 DNA sequence: TGTGCCAGCAGCAAGCCGGGACAGGGTTTCTCTATACAAGAGACCCAGTACTTC.

V usage is TRBV6-1 and J usage is TRBJ1-2, with a possible D match to TRBD1 (5 bases). Germline lookup yields CDR1 MNHNS and CDR2 SASEGT. CDR3 length: 12 residues. V shed 3 bases and J shed 13 bases, with 15 bases lying between them. The chain's CDR3 is CASSDSRKGTTF. For the CDR3, the DNA is TGTGCCAGCAGTGATAGTCGGAAAGGGACCACCTTC.

The CDR3 coding sequence is TGTGCCAGCAGCTTAGAGTACAATGAGCAGTTCTTC. This codes for CASSLEYNEQFF. The chain has TRBV11-2 and TRBJ2-1; D gene unclear. The CDR3 extends over 12 amino acids. Trimming pared 0 bases from V and 4 bases from J, leaving 1 base between. CDR1 is SGHAT and CDR2 is FQNNGV in the germline V gene.

The chain links TRBV28 to TRBJ1-1; D is undetermined. The germline V and J ends were trimmed by 3 bases and 0 bases, with 11 bases remaining between them. The germline V gene encodes CDR1 MDHEN and CDR2 SYDVKM. CDR3 length equals 15 residues. This CDR3 reads CASSLGTRLNTEAFF. The DNA of the CDR3 is TGTGCCAGCAGTTTGGGCACAAGATTGAACACTGAAGCTTTCTTT. Full variable domain (missing parts from reference TRBV28 and TRBJ1-1): DVKVTQSSRYLVKRTGEKVFLECVQDMDHENMFWYRQDPGLGLRLIYFSYDVKMKEKGDIPEGYSVSREKKERFSLILESASTNQTSMYLCASSLGTRLNTEAFFGQGTRLTVV.

The chain joins TRBV7-2 to TRBJ2-7; TRBD2 matches at 11 bases. The germline V gene has CDR1 SGHTA and CDR2 FQGNSA. V trimming: 5 bases; J trimming: 4 bases; junction bases outside the gene matches: 7. This CDR3 region has 15 residues. The CDR3 nucleotides read TGTGCCAGCAGCCCACGACTAGCGGGGCAATACGAGCAGTACTTC. Protein: CASSPRLAGQYEQYF. The full variable domain, with the rest looked up from reference TRBV7-2 and TRBJ2-7, is GAGVSQSPSNKVTEKGKDVELRCDPISGHTALYWYRQSLGQGLEFLIYFQGNSAPDKSGLPSDRFSAERTGGSVSTLTIQRTQQEDSAVYLCASSPRLAGQYEQYFGPGTRLTVT.

The chain is built from TRBV6-6 and TRBJ2-7, with D perhaps given as TRBD1 or TRBD2 (5 bases each). The CDR3 consists of 15 residues. Trimming pared 7 bases from V and 3 bases from J, leaving 19 bases between. CDR1 and CDR2 (germline): MNHNY, SVGAGI (reference sequence). The CDR3 spells CASTPTQSRGYEQYF. Here the CDR3 DNA reads TGTGCCAGCACACCCACCCAATCGAGGGGCTACGAGCAGTACTTC.

This clone occurred a few times. The V call is TRBV7-9, the J call TRBJ1-5, with 7 bases fitting TRBD1. This CDR3 is 17 amino acids long. The germline gives CDR1 SEHNR, CDR2 FQNEAQ (reference sequence). V was clipped by 5 bases and J by 0 bases; unmatched bases: 10. This CDR3 is CASSRTGAAYSNQPQHF. The CDR3 coding sequence is TGTGCCAGCAGCCGCACAGGGGCCGCCTATAGCAATCAGCCCCAGCATTTT.

This clone was counted only a few times. The chain has TRBV2 and TRBJ2-4; possible D gene TRBD1, 6 bases. V was shortened by 5 bases and J by 7 bases, with 9 bases between the two germline ends. The length of the CDR3 is 12 residues. Germline CDR1 and CDR2: SNHLY and FYNNEI. For the CDR3, the DNA is TGTGCCAGCAGTAGGACAGCCAACATTCAGTACTTC. Translation: CASSRTANIQYF.

This chain links TRBV10-2 with TRBJ2-3; D is possibly TRBD2 (6 bases). V was trimmed by 7 bases and J by 3 bases, leaving 14 bases between them. The CDR3 length is 14 residues. CDR1 WSHSY and CDR2 SAAADI come from the germline V gene. The CDR3 nucleotides are TGCGCCAGCACCCCGGGACTCGCGACAGATACGCAGTATTTT. Amino acid sequence: CASTPGLATDTQYF.

In this sample, this clone turned up once. The chain carries TRBV27 and TRBJ2-2; no reliable D call. In germline, CDR1 is MNHEY, CDR2 SMNVEV (reference sequence). This CDR3 contains 15 residues. Trimming took off 6 bases at V and 0 bases at J, with 11 bases between the two ends. CDR3 loop: CASRSNRANTGELFF. In DNA, the CDR3 is TGTGCCAGCAGGTCAAACCGAGCGAACACCGGGGAGCTGTTTTTT.

V gene TRBV7-2 combines with J gene TRBJ1-1; D possibly corresponds to TRBD1 (6 bases). The CDR3 spans 15 residues. Germline CDR1 SGHTA, CDR2 FQGNSA. Trimming pared 6 bases from V and 6 bases from J, leaving 20 bases between. In DNA, the CDR3 is TGTGCCAGCAGGCTGGGGAGGGAGGGGGGGGCTGAAGCTTTCTTT. It yields the protein CASRLGREGGAEAFF.

This chain links TRBV5-1 with TRBJ2-3, with 7 bases fitting TRBD1. The CDR3 is 16 residues long. Germline assignment: CDR1 SGHRS and CDR2 YFSETQ. V gave up 4 bases and J gave up 0 bases; unmatched junction bases: 8. This chain's CDR3 is CASSPGQDASTDTQYF. CDR3 coding DNA: TGCGCCAGCAGCCCAGGACAGGACGCTAGCACAGATACGCAGTATTTT. Drawing the rest from reference TRBV5-1 and TRBJ2-3, the complete variable domain is KAGVTQTPRYLIKTRGQQVTLSCSPISGHRSVSWYQQTPGQGLQFLFEYFSETQRNKGNFPGRFSGRQFSNSRSEMNVSTLELGDSALYLCASSPGQDASTDTQYFGPGTRLTVL.

V usage is TRBV29-1 and J usage is TRBJ1-1; D perhaps matches TRBD1 (6 bases). Per germline, CDR1 SQVTM and CDR2 ANQGSEA. The CDR3 is 13 residues long. The V end lost 6 bases, the J end lost 3 bases, and 14 bases lay between the germline ends. The DNA of the CDR3 is TGCAGCGTGGGGGCGGAAATCTACACTGAAGCTTTCTTT. Protein product: CSVGAEIYTEAFF.

The J gene is TRBJ1-3, the V gene TRBV5-3; 7 bases line up with TRBD1. TRBV5-3 is an open reading frame, and its role is uncertain. Germline trimming cut 4 bases from V and 2 bases from J; bases unmatched to any gene: 18. This CDR3 contains 19 residues. The CDR3 is CARSPPPDRAPVPGNTIYF. The CDR3 DNA follows: TGTGCCAGAAGCCCCCCGCCCGACAGGGCTCCTGTCCCTGGAAACACCATATATTTT.

The V and J genes are TRBV5-1 and TRBJ2-2, with D possibly called TRBD1 or TRBD2 (5 bases each). Germline lookup yields CDR1 SGHRS and CDR2 YFSETQ. CDR3 length: 15 amino acids. The germline V and J ends were trimmed by 6 bases and 5 bases, with 17 bases remaining between them. CDR3 nucleotides: TGCGCCAGCAACAAGGACACTACGGGGACCGGGGAGCTGTTTTTT. Its translation is CASNKDTTGTGELFF.

This clone was observed a handful of times. The CDR3 spells CATSTNGIAGYNEQFF. The CDR3 region has the DNA TGTGCCACCAGCACAAACGGAATAGCTGGCTACAATGAGCAGTTCTTC. The J gene is TRBJ2-1, the V gene TRBV15, with D unclear. The CDR3 loop spans 16 amino acids. Per germline, CDR1 LNHNV and CDR2 YYDKDF (reference sequence). The ends were cut back, 4 bases at V and 3 bases at J, with 16 bases in the middle.

This CDR3 is CASSTSRGSPLTNEKLFF. CDR3 DNA sequence: TGTGCCAGCAGTACCTCGCGAGGCTCTCCTTTAACTAATGAAAAACTGTTTTTT. This chain connects TRBV28 to TRBJ1-4; D gene uncertain. CDR1 is MDHEN, CDR2 SYDVKM, per germline. This CDR3 has 18 residues. The germline V and J ends were trimmed by 5 bases and 1 base, with 20 bases remaining between them. Full variable domain (missing parts from reference TRBV28 and TRBJ1-4): DVKVTQSSRYLVKRTGEKVFLECVQDMDHENMFWYRQDPGLGLRLIYFSYDVKMKEKGDIPEGYSVSREKKERFSLILESASTNQTSMYLCASSTSRGSPLTNEKLFFGSGTQLSVL.

The sample holds one count of this clone. V usage is TRBV13 and J usage is TRBJ1-4; D remains unclear. Germline values: CDR1 PRHDT, CDR2 FYEKMQ (reference sequence). The CDR3 contains 13 residues. Trimming took off 5 bases at V and 5 bases at J, with 9 bases between the two ends. CDR3 nucleotide sequence: TGTGCCAGCAGCCCTGTCGGAAATGAAAAACTGTTTTTT. Amino acids: CASSPVGNEKLFF.

The V and J genes are TRBV28 and TRBJ2-7; D unclear. The CDR3 spans 13 residues. Per the germline V gene, CDR1 is MDHEN and CDR2 is SYDVKM. The ends were cut back, 3 bases at V and 6 bases at J, with 12 bases in the middle. The CDR3 protein is CASSLVHSGEQYF. The DNA of the CDR3 is TGTGCCAGCAGTTTGGTCCACTCGGGCGAGCAGTACTTC.